The 14 T cell receptor beta chains below were found in one sample sequenced in a study of blood T cell repertoires in COVID-19. Assay used: immunoSEQ multiplex PCR; TCRdb lists only in-frame clones, some missing. The data contain about 170,000 clones, roughly 84% of them singletons. Sequences were obtained from PBMCs or T cells enriched from blood (not recorded which). The source is a woman between 50 and 59 years old who had recovered from COVID-19.

Only a few counts were recorded for this clone. The chain is built from TRBV2 and TRBJ1-3; no firm D call. V lost 7 bases, J lost 0 bases, and 13 bases lay in between. This CDR3 region has 15 residues. Germline V gene lookup returns CDR1 SNHLY and CDR2 FYNNEI. The CDR3 sequence is CASTAPGSSGNTIYF. CDR3 sequence (DNA): TGTGCCAGCACCGCTCCCGGGAGCTCTGGAAACACCATATATTTT.

This clone was detected only once. The chain combines TRBV4-2 with TRBJ2-5, with 8 bases matching TRBD2. The length of the CDR3 is 19 residues. Trimming cost V 0 bases and J 2 bases; bases outside gene matches: 14. CDR1 is LGHNA and CDR2 is YNFKEQ in the germline V gene. The CDR3 loop is CASSQDLAGRALLQETQYF. For the CDR3, the DNA is TGTGCCAGCAGCCAAGATTTAGCGGGGAGGGCGCTCCTTCAAGAGACCCAGTACTTC.

The chain links TRBV24-1 to TRBJ1-2; the D gene is possibly TRBD1 (6 bases). Trimming shortened V by 8 bases and J by 3 bases, and 18 bases separated the two germline ends. Looked up from germline, CDR1 is KGHDR and CDR2 is SFDVKD. The CDR3 length is 15 residues. CDR3 residues: CATNPQTGLDYGYTF. For the CDR3, the DNA is TGTGCCACCAACCCCCAGACAGGACTAGACTATGGCTACACCTTC.

This clone came up once. The gene calls are TRBV27 and TRBJ2-1; TRBD2 matches at 9 bases. V lost 6 bases and J lost 0; bases outside the gene matches: 6. Germline lookup yields CDR1 MNHEY and CDR2 SMNVEV (reference sequence). This CDR3 has 16 residues. This CDR3 is CASRTLAGPSYNEQFF. DNA for the CDR3: TGTGCCAGCAGGACCCTAGCGGGACCCTCCTACAATGAGCAGTTCTTC.

The V gene is TRBV27, the J gene TRBJ2-7; tentative D call: TRBD1 (7 bases). Germline CDR1 reads MNHEY; CDR2 reads SMNVEV (reference sequence). The length of the CDR3 is 13 residues. V dropped 5 bases and J dropped 6 bases, with 14 bases sitting between them. CDR3 in amino acids: CASSVHRGGEQYF. The DNA for the CDR3 is TGTGCCAGCAGTGTGCACAGGGGAGGCGAGCAGTACTTC.

V is TRBV5-1 and J is TRBJ1-1, with 8 bases lining up with TRBD1. With 4 bases clipped from V and 5 bases from J, the junction kept 16 bases outside the gene matches. This CDR3 region has 17 residues. Germline CDR1 is SGHRS and CDR2 is YFSETQ. The CDR3 nucleotides read TGCGCCAGCAGCCCCAGTCCAGGGGGCGGGGGAGCGACTGAAGCTTTCTTT. Translating it yields CASSPSPGGGGATEAFF.

The chain uses TRBV4-1 and TRBJ2-3; 7 bases line up with TRBD1. V shed 1 base and J 2 bases; nucleotides not matched to a gene: 3. Germline V CDR1 and CDR2: MGHRA, YSYEKL. This CDR3 comprises 15 residues. As DNA, the CDR3 is TGCGCCAGCAGCCAAGGGGGACAGAACACAGATACGCAGTATTTT. Its translation is CASSQGGQNTDTQYF.

This clone was seen only a few times. This sequence joins TRBV30 and TRBJ2-7; a weak D match, TRBD1 (6 bases). There are 11 residues in the CDR3. Germline lookup yields CDR1 GTSNPN and CDR2 SVGIG (reference sequence). V lost 4 bases and J lost 2, with 6 bases in between. The CDR3 is CAWTGAYEQYF. The CDR3 DNA follows: TGTGCCTGGACAGGGGCCTACGAGCAGTACTTC.

The chain is built from TRBV11-3 and TRBJ1-6, with D perhaps TRBD1 (5 bases). The CDR3 has 14 amino acids. V gave up 2 bases and J gave up 9 bases, with 11 bases separating them. The V gene's germline CDR1 is SGHNT and CDR2 YENEEA. The CDR3 spells CASSLSGMVSPLHF. The CDR3 DNA sequence: TGTGCCAGCAGCTTATCAGGGATGGTTTCACCCCTCCACTTT.

This clone was found once. The genes are TRBV2 and TRBJ2-7; D is unresolved. Per germline, CDR1 SNHLY and CDR2 FYNNEI. CDR3 length equals 16 residues. Trimming removed 1 base at V and 0 bases at J, with 13 bases between. The CDR3 DNA reads TGTGCCAGCAGTGAAGGCTGGGCGTCCAGCTCCTACGAGCAGTACTTC. It codes for CASSEGWASSSYEQYF.

This chain links TRBV4-1 with TRBJ2-1, with 7 bases lining up with TRBD1. The CDR3 loop spans 13 amino acids. J gave up 15 bases and V 1 base, and 9 bases lay outside the gene matches. Germline-derived CDR1 and CDR2 are MGHRA and YSYEKL. CDR3 amino acids: CASSQVVTGSPFF. The CDR3 bases are TGCGCCAGCAGCCAAGTGGTGACAGGGAGTCCGTTCTTC.

The chain is built from TRBV10-1 and TRBJ2-1; 9 bases match TRBD2. This CDR3 has 20 amino acids. The germline V gene encodes CDR1 WNHNN and CDR2 SYGVQD (reference sequence). J lost 5 bases, V lost 2 bases, and 19 bases had no gene match. The CDR3 coding sequence is TGCGCCAGCAGTGAGCCTTCTATCGGGCTAGCGGGATCTGGGGACAATGAGCAGTTCTTC. Encoded protein: CASSEPSIGLAGSGDNEQFF.

The chain carries TRBV18 and TRBJ1-5; D unresolved. Per the germline V gene, CDR1 is KGHSH and CDR2 is LQKENI. V lost 6 bases, J lost 4 bases, and 13 bases lay in between. This CDR3 is 14 amino acids long. The CDR3 reads CASSLYRTNQPQHF. The DNA for the CDR3 is TGTGCCAGCTCCCTATACAGAACAAATCAGCCCCAGCATTTT. Together with reference TRBV18 and TRBJ1-5, the CDR3 gives the full variable domain: NAGVMQNPRHLVRRRGQEARLRCSPMKGHSHVYWYRQLPEEGLKFMVYLQKENIIDESGMPKERFSAEFPKEGPSILRIQQVVRGDSAAYFCASSLYRTNQPQHFGDGTRLSIL.

The chain carries TRBV7-2 and TRBJ2-3; TRBD1 matches at 9 bases. This CDR3 spans 16 amino acids. Germline V gives CDR1 SGHTA, CDR2 FQGNSA. The V and J ends lost 4 bases and 4 bases, in that order; junction bases with no gene match: 9. This CDR3 reads CASSSRGTGRSDTQYF. In DNA, the CDR3 is TGTGCCAGCAGCTCTCGGGGGACAGGGAGGTCAGATACGCAGTATTTT. Looking up the rest from reference TRBV7-2 and TRBJ2-3 gives the full variable domain: GAGVSQSPSNKVTEKGKDVELRCDPISGHTALYWYRQSLGQGLEFLIYFQGNSAPDKSGLPSDRFSAERTGGSVSTLTIQRTQQEDSAVYLCASSSRGTGRSDTQYFGPGTRLTVL.